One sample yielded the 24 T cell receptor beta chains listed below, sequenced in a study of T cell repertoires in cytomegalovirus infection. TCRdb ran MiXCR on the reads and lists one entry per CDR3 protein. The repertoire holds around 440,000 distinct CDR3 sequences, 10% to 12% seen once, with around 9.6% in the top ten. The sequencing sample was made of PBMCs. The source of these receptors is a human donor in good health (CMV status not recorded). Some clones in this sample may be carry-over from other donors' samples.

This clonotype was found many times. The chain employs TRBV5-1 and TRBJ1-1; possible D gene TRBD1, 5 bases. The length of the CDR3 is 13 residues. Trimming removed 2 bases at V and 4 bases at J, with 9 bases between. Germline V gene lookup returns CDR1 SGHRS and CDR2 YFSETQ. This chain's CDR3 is CASSFGGITEAFF. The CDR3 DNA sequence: TGCGCCAGCAGCTTCGGGGGGATCACTGAAGCTTTCTTT.

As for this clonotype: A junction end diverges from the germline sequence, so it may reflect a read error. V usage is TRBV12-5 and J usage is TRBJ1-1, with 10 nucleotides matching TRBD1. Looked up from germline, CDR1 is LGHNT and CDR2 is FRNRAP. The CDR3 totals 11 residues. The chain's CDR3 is CASGLGQGVIF. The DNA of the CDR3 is TGTGCTAGTGGTTTAGGACAGGGGGTTATATTT.

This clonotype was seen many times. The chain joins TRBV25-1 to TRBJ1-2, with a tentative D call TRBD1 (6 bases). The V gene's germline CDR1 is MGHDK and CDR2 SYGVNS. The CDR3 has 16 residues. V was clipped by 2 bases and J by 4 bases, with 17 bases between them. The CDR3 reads CASSEPSLGGGYGYTF. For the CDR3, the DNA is TGTGCCAGCAGTGAACCCAGTCTTGGGGGCGGCTATGGCTACACCTTC.

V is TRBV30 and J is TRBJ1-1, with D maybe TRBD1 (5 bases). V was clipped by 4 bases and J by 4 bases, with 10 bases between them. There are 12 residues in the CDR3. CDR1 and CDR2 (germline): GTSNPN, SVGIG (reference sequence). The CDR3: CAWKLGGTEAFF. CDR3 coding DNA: TGTGCCTGGAAACTGGGGGGCACTGAAGCTTTCTTT.

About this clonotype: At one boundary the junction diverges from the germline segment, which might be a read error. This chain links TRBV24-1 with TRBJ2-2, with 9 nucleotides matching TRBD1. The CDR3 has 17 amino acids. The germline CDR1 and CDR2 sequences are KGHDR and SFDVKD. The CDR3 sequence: CTTSDSGQGKNTGELFF. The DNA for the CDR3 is TGTACCACCAGTGATTCAGGACAGGGGAAGAACACCGGGGAGCTGTTTTTT.

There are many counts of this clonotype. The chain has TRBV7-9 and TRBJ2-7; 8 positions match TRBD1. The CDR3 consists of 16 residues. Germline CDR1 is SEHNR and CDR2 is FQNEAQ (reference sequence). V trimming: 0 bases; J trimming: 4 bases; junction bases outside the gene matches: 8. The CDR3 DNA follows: TGTGCCAGCAGCTTAGCGGGTCAGGGGGCTAGTTACGAGCAGTACTTC. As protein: CASSLAGQGASYEQYF.

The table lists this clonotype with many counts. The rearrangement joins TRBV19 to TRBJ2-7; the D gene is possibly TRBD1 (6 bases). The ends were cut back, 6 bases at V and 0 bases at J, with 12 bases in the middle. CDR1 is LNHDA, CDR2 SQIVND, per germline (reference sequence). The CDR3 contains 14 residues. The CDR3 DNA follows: TGTGCCAGTAGCGGACAGAACCCCTCCTACGAGCAGTACTTC. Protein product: CASSGQNPSYEQYF.

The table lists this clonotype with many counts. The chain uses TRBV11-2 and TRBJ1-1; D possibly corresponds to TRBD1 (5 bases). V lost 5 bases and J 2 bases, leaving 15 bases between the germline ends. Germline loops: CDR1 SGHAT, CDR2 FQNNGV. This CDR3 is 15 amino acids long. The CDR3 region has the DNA TGTGCCAGCAGCGCTACCGGGACGGCAAACACTGAAGCTTTCTTT. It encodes CASSATGTANTEAFF.

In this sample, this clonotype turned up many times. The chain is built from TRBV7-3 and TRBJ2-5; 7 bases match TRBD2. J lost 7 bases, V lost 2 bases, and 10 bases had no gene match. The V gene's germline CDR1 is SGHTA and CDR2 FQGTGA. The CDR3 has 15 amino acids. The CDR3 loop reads CASSLSGGSLGTQYF. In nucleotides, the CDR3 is TGTGCCAGCAGCTTATCTGGCGGGAGCCTTGGGACCCAGTACTTC.

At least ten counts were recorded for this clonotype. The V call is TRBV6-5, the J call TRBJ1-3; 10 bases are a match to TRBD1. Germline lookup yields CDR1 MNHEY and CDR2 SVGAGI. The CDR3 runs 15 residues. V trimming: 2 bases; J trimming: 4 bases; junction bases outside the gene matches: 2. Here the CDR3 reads CASSYGTGAGNTIYF. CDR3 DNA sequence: TGTGCCAGCAGTTACGGGACAGGGGCCGGAAACACCATATATTTT.

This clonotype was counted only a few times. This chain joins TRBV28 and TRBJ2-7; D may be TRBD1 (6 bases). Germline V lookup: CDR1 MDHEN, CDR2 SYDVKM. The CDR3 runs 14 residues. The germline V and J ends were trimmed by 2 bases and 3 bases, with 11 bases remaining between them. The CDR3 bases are TGTGCCAGCAGTTTAGGCAGGGGTGGCTACGAGCAGTACTTC. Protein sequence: CASSLGRGGYEQYF.

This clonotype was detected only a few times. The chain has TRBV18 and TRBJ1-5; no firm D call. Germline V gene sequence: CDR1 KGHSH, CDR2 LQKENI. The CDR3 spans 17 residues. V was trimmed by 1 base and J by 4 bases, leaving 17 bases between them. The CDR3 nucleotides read TGTGCCAGCTCACCACGGGTAGGAGAGGACGGGAATCAGCCCCAGCATTTT. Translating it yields CASSPRVGEDGNQPQHF.

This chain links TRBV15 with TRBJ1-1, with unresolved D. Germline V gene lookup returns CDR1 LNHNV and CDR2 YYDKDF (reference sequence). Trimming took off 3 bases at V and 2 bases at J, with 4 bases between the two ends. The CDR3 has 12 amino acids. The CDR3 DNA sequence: TGTGCCACCAGCAGTCCAAACACTGAAGCTTTCTTT. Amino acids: CATSSPNTEAFF.

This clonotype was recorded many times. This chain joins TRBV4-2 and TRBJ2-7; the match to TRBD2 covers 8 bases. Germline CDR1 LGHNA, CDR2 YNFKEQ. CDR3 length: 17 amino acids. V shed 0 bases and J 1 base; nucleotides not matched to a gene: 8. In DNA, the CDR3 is TGTGCCAGCAGCCAAGACTTATATCGGGAGGGATCCTACGAGCAGTACTTC. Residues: CASSQDLYREGSYEQYF.

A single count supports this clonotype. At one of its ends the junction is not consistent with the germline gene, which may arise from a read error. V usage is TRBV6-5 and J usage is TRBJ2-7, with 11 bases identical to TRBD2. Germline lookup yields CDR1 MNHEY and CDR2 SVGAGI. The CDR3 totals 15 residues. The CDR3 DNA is TGTGCCGGCAGTCGTAGCGGGAGGGTAATCTACGAGCAGTACTTC. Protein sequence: CAGSRSGRVIYEQYF.

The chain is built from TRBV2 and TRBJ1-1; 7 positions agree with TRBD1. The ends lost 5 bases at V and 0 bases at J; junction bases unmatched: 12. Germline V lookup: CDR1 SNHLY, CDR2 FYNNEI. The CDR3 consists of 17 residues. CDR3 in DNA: TGTGCCAGCAGTTCCCGGGACAGTTATATTTTGAACACTGAAGCTTTCTTT. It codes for CASSSRDSYILNTEAFF.

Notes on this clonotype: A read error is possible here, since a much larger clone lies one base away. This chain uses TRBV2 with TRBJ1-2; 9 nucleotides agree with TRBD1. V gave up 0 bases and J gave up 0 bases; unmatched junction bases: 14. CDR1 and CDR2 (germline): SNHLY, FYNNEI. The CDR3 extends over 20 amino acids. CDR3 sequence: CASSEAAEWNRGRPNYGYTF. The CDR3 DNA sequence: TGTGCCAGCAGTGAAGCGGCGGAATGGAACAGGGGGCGGCCTAACTATGGCTACACCTTC. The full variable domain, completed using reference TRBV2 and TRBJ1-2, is EPEVTQTPSHQVTQMGQEVILRCVPISNHLYFYWYRQILGQKVEFLVSFYNNEISEKSEIFDDQFSVERPDGSNFTLKIRSTKLEDSAMYFCASSEAAEWNRGRPNYGYTFGSGTRLTVV.

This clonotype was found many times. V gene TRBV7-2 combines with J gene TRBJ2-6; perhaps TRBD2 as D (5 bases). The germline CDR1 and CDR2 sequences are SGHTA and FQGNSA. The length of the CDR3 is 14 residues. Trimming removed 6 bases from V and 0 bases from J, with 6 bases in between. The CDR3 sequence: CASSRGSGANVLTF. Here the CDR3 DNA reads TGTGCCAGCAGTCGGGGCTCTGGGGCCAACGTCCTGACTTTC.

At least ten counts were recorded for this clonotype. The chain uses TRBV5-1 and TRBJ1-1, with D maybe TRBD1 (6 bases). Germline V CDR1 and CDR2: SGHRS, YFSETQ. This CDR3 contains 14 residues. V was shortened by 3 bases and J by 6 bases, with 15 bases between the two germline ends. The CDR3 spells CASSSFAGHSEAFF. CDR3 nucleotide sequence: TGCGCCAGCAGCTCGTTTGCGGGACACTCTGAAGCTTTCTTT.

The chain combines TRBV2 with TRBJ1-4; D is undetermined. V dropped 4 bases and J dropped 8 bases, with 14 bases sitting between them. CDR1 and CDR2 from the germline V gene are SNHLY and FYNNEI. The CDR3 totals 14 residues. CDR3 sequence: CASSVVRGEEKLFF. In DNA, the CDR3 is TGTGCCAGCAGTGTAGTACGAGGTGAAGAAAAACTGTTTTTT.

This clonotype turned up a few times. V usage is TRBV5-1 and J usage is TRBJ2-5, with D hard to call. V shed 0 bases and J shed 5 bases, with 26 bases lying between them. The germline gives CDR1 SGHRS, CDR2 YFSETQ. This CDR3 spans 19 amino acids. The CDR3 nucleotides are TGCGCCAGCAGCTTGGCCTCCGAACCCGACCTGTACGCTCAGGAGACCCAGTACTTC. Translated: CASSLASEPDLYAQETQYF.

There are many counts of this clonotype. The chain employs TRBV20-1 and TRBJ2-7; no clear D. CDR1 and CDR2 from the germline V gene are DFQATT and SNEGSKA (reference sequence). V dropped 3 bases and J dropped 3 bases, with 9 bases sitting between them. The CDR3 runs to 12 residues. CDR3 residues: CSASRTHYEQYF. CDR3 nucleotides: TGCAGTGCTAGCAGAACCCACTACGAGCAGTACTTC.

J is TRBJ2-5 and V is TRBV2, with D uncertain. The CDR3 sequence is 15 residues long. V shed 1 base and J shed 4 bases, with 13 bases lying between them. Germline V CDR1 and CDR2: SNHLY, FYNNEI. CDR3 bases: TGTGCCAGCAGTGAAGGGCCGGCGGTGGGAGAGACCCAGTACTTC. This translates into CASSEGPAVGETQYF.

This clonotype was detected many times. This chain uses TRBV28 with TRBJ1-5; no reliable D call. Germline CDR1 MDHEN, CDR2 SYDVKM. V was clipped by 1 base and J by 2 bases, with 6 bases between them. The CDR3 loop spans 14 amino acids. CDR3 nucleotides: TGTGCCAGCAGTTTATTGTCCGGCAATCAGCCCCAGCATTTT. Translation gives CASSLLSGNQPQHF.